The entry below describes one TCR beta chain. Its cognate antigen is unknown. For TCRbeta, the library was prepared with unique molecular identifiers. TCRdb re-called the PCR reads with MiXCR, one entry per CDR3 protein. The table has about 16,000 distinct CDR3 sequences, approximately 5.1% seen once. The data are from a study of T-cell reconstitution after alpha-beta-depleted transplantation in children. The V gene end was trimmed by 4 bases and the J gene end by 0 bases; junction bases not matched to a gene: 8. The CDR3 consists of 17 residues. Looked up from germline, CDR1 is KGHSH and CDR2 is LQKENI. Regarding the study as a whole: Newly generated T cells supplied most T-cell counts and diversity one year post-transplant. Expanded clones from the graft, numbering several hundred, reportedly supplied alpha-beta T cells about two months after transplant. Recipient T cells and thymic progenitors that survived were the source of the high TCRbeta diversity seen at day 60 in some patients.

The source was PBMCs, collected before TCRalphabeta/CD19-depleted stem cell transplant. This TCR was recovered from a boy under 18 with acute lymphoblastic leukemia, due to receive a stem cell transplant. V gene TRBV18 combines with J gene TRBJ2-1, with 8 bases lining up with TRBD2. The CDR3 DNA reads TGTGCCAGCTCACTACTACTAGCGGAAAGCTCCTACAATGAGCAGTTCTTC. Amino acid sequence: CASSLLLAESSYNEQFF.